These 23 T cell receptor beta chains share one sample of origin, sequenced in a study of PD-1 blockade in classical Hodgkin lymphoma. Time point described: cycle 4 day 1 (C4D1), after more than five weeks of nivolumab. Every patient experienced relapse after autologous stem cell transplantation, and brentuximab vedotin exposure varied. Here immunoSEQ multiplex PCR was the method, and the copy in TCRdb shows in-frame clones only, minus some. The sample consists of about 21,000 clones, 70% to 75% of them appearing once. Specimen: peripheral blood mononuclear cells (PBMCs), collected before the fourth cycle of nivolumab. The receptor source for this set is a human donor with classical Hodgkin lymphoma.

This sequence joins TRBV10-3 and TRBJ2-7; 7 nucleotides match TRBD2. After removal of 6 bases from V and 5 bases from J, the junction contained 7 bases not matched to a gene. The CDR3 contains 13 residues. Germline V gene data show CDR1 as ENHRY and CDR2 as SYGVKD. The CDR3 bases are TGTGCCATCAGCCCGGGGGGTGGCGACGAGCAGTACTTC. It translates to CAISPGGGDEQYF.

The chain recombines TRBV4-2 with TRBJ1-3; 9 bases are shared with TRBD1. This CDR3 is 15 amino acids long. The junction had 8 bases not matched to a gene; V was cut back by 4 bases and J by 7 bases. CDR1 LGHNA and CDR2 YNFKEQ come from the germline V gene. The CDR3 region is CASSPGGQGFNTIYF. The DNA for the CDR3 is TGTGCCAGCAGCCCCGGGGGACAGGGTTTCAACACCATATATTTT.

V is TRBV5-1 and J is TRBJ1-4, with 7 bases lining up with TRBD1. Trimming removed 1 base from V and 4 bases from J; junction bases left unmatched: 1. CDR1 and CDR2 (germline): SGHRS, YFSETQ. The CDR3 contains 14 residues. DNA for the CDR3: TGCGCCAGCAGCTTGCCAGGGGGTAATGAAAAACTGTTTTTT. Translated, it gives CASSLPGGNEKLFF.

This clone was detected only once. The chain is built from TRBV7-6 and TRBJ1-5, with a tentative D call TRBD1 (5 bases). The CDR3 consists of 13 residues. Deletions cut 5 bases from V and 9 bases from J, with 14 bases between. Germline values: CDR1 SGHVS, CDR2 FNYEAQ. The CDR3 region has the DNA TGTGCCAGCAGCCCCAGGGAAGGTAGGCCCCAGCATTTT. Its translation: CASSPREGRPQHF.

This chain links TRBV5-5 with TRBJ2-5, with D perhaps given as TRBD1 or TRBD2 (5 bases each). This CDR3 spans 13 amino acids. Germline assignment: CDR1 SGHKS and CDR2 YYEKEE (reference sequence). The germline V and J ends were trimmed by 7 bases and 5 bases, with 15 bases remaining between them. The CDR3 loop reads CASCSGLGETQYF. The CDR3 DNA follows: TGTGCCAGCTGTTCGGGGCTCGGGGAGACCCAGTACTTC.

This chain joins TRBV12-2 and TRBJ2-3. TRBV12-2 is a pseudogene. The CDR3 covers 16 residues. The CDR3 spells CASRPKSRGQGDTQYF. CDR3 bases: TGTGCAAGTCGCCCCAAGTCCCGGGGGCAAGGAGATACGCAGTATTTT.

The chain links TRBV6-1 to TRBJ2-7; D is perhaps TRBD1 (6 bases). The CDR3 consists of 14 residues. CDR1 and CDR2 (germline): MNHNS, SASEGT. V gave up 8 bases and J gave up 2 bases, with 16 bases separating them. CDR3 sequence reads: CASETGSLTYEQYF. The CDR3 bases are TGTGCCAGCGAAACAGGGTCCTTAACCTACGAGCAGTACTTC.

The chain has TRBV14 and TRBJ1-1; TRBD1 aligns across 10 bases. The CDR3 is 14 residues long. V shed 6 bases and J 5 bases; nucleotides not matched to a gene: 6. The germline gives CDR1 SGHDN, CDR2 FVKESK. In DNA form, the CDR3 reads TGTGCCAGCAGTTCCGACAGGGGGCGGACTGAAGCTTTCTTT. This sequence encodes CASSSDRGRTEAFF. Based on the CDR3 plus reference TRBV14 and TRBJ1-1, the full variable domain is EAGVTQFPSHSVIEKGQTVTLRCDPISGHDNLYWYRRVMGKEIKFLLHFVKESKQDESGMPNNRFLAERTGGTYSTLKVQPAELEDSGVYFCASSSDRGRTEAFFGQGTRLTVV.

This clone was seen a single time. The chain combines TRBV7-8 with TRBJ2-7; TRBD1 matches 8 bases. Trimming at V came to 4 bases and at J to 1 base, leaving 6 bases not matched to a gene. Germline CDR1 and CDR2: SGHVS and FQNEAQ. The CDR3 has 15 amino acids. CDR3 sequence: CASSYTGGRSYEQYF. CDR3 nucleotides: TGTGCCAGCAGCTACACAGGGGGTCGGTCCTACGAGCAGTACTTC. Full variable domain (missing parts from reference TRBV7-8 and TRBJ2-7): GAGVSQSPRYKVAKRGQDVALRCDPISGHVSLFWYQQALGQGPEFLTYFQNEAQLDKSGLPSDRFFAERPEGSVSTLKIQRTQQEDSAVYLCASSYTGGRSYEQYFGPGTRLTVT.

J is TRBJ1-3 and V is TRBV25-1, with no clear D. The CDR3 runs to 13 residues. The germline V gene has CDR1 MGHDK and CDR2 SYGVNS. Trimming removed 6 bases from V and 1 base from J, with 7 bases in between. CDR3 DNA: TGTGCCAGCAGCGTCTATTCTGGAAACACCATATATTTT. Translating it yields CASSVYSGNTIYF.

This chain joins TRBV6-5 and TRBJ1-1, with no clear D. The germline gives CDR1 MNHEY, CDR2 SVGAGI. V was pared by 2 bases and J by 6 bases, with 16 bases between. This CDR3 spans 15 amino acids. CDR3 sequence: CASSYGGIGSAEAFF. The CDR3 DNA is TGTGCCAGCAGTTACGGAGGGATCGGGTCCGCTGAAGCTTTCTTT.

The chain couples TRBV2 to TRBJ1-2, with 8 bases lining up with TRBD1. The CDR3 runs to 13 residues. V dropped 9 bases and J dropped 13; count of bases not matched to a gene: 16. The V gene's germline CDR1 is SNHLY and CDR2 FYNNEI. The DNA of the CDR3 is TGTGCCAGTCTATTCCTGGCAGGGGGCTTTGGCACCTTC. Translation gives CASLFLAGGFGTF.

This chain uses TRBV13 with TRBJ2-7; 14 nucleotides agree with TRBD2. The length of the CDR3 is 16 residues. The J segment lost 2 bases and the V segment lost 3 bases, leaving 3 bases of the junction unmatched. Per the germline V gene, CDR1 is PRHDT and CDR2 is FYEKMQ (reference sequence). The chain's CDR3 is CASSFGLAGGPYEQYF. The CDR3 nucleotides are TGTGCCAGCAGCTTCGGACTAGCGGGAGGACCCTACGAGCAGTACTTC.

V and J are TRBV6-1 and TRBJ2-5; 9 nucleotides line up with TRBD1. The germline gives CDR1 MNHNS, CDR2 SASEGT. The CDR3 is 15 residues long. V shed 3 bases and J 5 bases; nucleotides not matched to a gene: 7. The CDR3 is CASSEPGQGRETQYF. As DNA, the CDR3 is TGTGCCAGCAGTGAGCCGGGACAGGGACGGGAGACCCAGTACTTC.

The V and J genes are TRBV27 and TRBJ2-1, with 14 bases fitting TRBD2. This CDR3 region has 16 residues. CDR1 is MNHEY, CDR2 SMNVEV, per germline (reference sequence). V shed 0 bases and J 10 bases; nucleotides not matched to a gene: 5. The CDR3 bases are TGTGCCAGCAGTTTATCAGGGACTAGCGGGAGTGGGGAGCAGTTCTTC. Residues: CASSLSGTSGSGEQFF.

This chain links TRBV5-1 with TRBJ2-3; 8 nucleotides line up with TRBD2. This CDR3 contains 16 residues. Unmatched junction bases numbered 11, after V lost 4 bases and J lost 4 bases. Germline V gives CDR1 SGHRS, CDR2 YFSETQ. The CDR3 DNA sequence: TGCGCCAGCAGCCCCCGCGTCGGGAGGGCCGCAGATACGCAGTATTTT. This gives the protein CASSPRVGRAADTQYF.

V is TRBV18 and J is TRBJ2-3, with 15 bases that match TRBD2. The CDR3 has 15 amino acids. J lost 7 bases, V lost 5 bases, and 4 bases had no gene match. Germline V lookup: CDR1 KGHSH, CDR2 LQKENI. CDR3 DNA: TGTGCCAGCTCAGCGGGACTAGCGGGAGGCAATACGCAGTATTTT. Translated: CASSAGLAGGNTQYF.

This chain uses TRBV2 with TRBJ2-3; D remains ambiguous. This CDR3 has 11 residues. The germline V gene encodes CDR1 SNHLY and CDR2 FYNNEI. V lost 8 bases, J lost 15 bases, and 18 bases lay in between. The CDR3 sequence: CASQRWGGCYF. For the CDR3, the DNA is TGTGCCAGCCAACGGTGGGGTGGGTGCTATTTT.

This clone was recorded once. The chain joins TRBV6-4 to TRBJ2-1, with 10 bases aligning to TRBD1. Germline lookup yields CDR1 MRHNA and CDR2 SNTAGT. The CDR3 spans 13 residues. Trimming at V came to 3 bases and at J to 12 bases, leaving 5 bases not matched to a gene. The CDR3 bases are TGTGCCAGCAGTGAGACAGGGGGCTTTAGGCAGTTCTTC. It specifies CASSETGGFRQFF.

The chain is built from TRBV10-1 and TRBJ1-1, with a weak D call TRBD1 (6 bases). The V end lost 3 bases, the J end lost 5 bases, and 13 bases lay between the germline ends. The CDR3 spans 14 residues. CDR1 and CDR2 (germline): WNHNN, SYGVQD (reference sequence). The CDR3 loop reads CASSDPGQLTEAFF. In nucleotides, the CDR3 is TGCGCCAGCAGTGACCCGGGACAACTTACTGAAGCTTTCTTT.

V is TRBV7-8 and J is TRBJ2-1, with 11 positions matching TRBD2. V trimming: 3 bases; J trimming: 4 bases; junction bases outside the gene matches: 5. The CDR3 has 16 amino acids. Per germline, CDR1 SGHVS and CDR2 FQNEAQ. CDR3 in amino acids: CASSFLAGGPYNEQFF. CDR3 nucleotides: TGTGCCAGCAGCTTTTTAGCGGGAGGGCCGTACAATGAGCAGTTCTTC.

The rearrangement links TRBV18 to TRBJ1-5; no clear D. The CDR3 is 15 residues long. Trimming stripped 2 bases from V and 1 base from J, with 9 bases between. Germline V gene sequence: CDR1 KGHSH, CDR2 LQKENI. The CDR3 coding sequence is TGTGCCAGCTCACCAAATACAGCGAGCAATCAGCCCCAGCATTTT. Encoded protein: CASSPNTASNQPQHF.

This rearrangement joins TRBV6-1 to TRBJ2-7, with a possible D match to TRBD2 (6 bases). The germline V gene has CDR1 MNHNS and CDR2 SASEGT. The length of the CDR3 is 15 residues. Trimming cost V 6 bases and J 1 base, with 16 bases left between them. The CDR3 DNA sequence: TGTGCCAGCAGCCGGGGGACGGGGAGTTCCTACGAGCAGTACTTC. Translation gives CASSRGTGSSYEQYF.